Below are 15 T cell receptor beta chains sequenced from a single sample in a study of Ad26.COV2.S vaccination and SARS-CoV-2 variants. The data were produced by immunoSEQ multiplex PCR, yet TCRdb's version contains in-frame clones alone and is incomplete. Of roughly 460,000 clones in the sample, 80% to 90% were seen once. Sample treatment: roughly 20 received Ad26.COV2.S at low or high dose, single or two shots; roughly five received placebo; per-sample allocation not given. It was on day 63 after the first vaccine or placebo injection that samples were taken. The sample consisted of peripheral blood, taken in a trial of Ad26.COV2.S vaccine versus placebo. The receptors shown here come from a person aged 18-60 years who received the Ad26.COV2.S COVID-19 vaccine or a placebo.

This chain connects TRBV19 to TRBJ1-2; D is uncertain. The CDR3 totals 11 residues. Germline V gene lookup returns CDR1 LNHDA and CDR2 SQIVND (reference sequence). V lost 4 bases to trimming and J lost 8 bases, with 8 bases between them. Here the CDR3 DNA reads TGTGCCAGTAGTAGTAAGGCGGGCTACACCTTC. Its protein is CASSSKAGYTF.

V and J are TRBV27 and TRBJ2-1; perhaps TRBD1 as D (6 bases). Germline V lookup: CDR1 MNHEY, CDR2 SMNVEV (reference sequence). The germline V and J ends were trimmed by 6 bases and 7 bases, with 19 bases remaining between them. This CDR3 has 15 residues. The CDR3 region is CASSPGQRSSNEQFF. In nucleotides, the CDR3 is TGTGCCAGCAGCCCAGGACAGAGGTCAAGTAATGAGCAGTTCTTC.

J is TRBJ2-1 and V is TRBV5-6; D is undetermined. Germline CDR1 reads SGHDT; CDR2 reads YYEEEE. The CDR3 runs to 13 residues. V shed 4 bases and J shed 5 bases, with 10 bases lying between them. The CDR3 loop reads CASSLWGHNEQFF. CDR3 in DNA: TGTGCCAGCAGCCTCTGGGGTCACAATGAGCAGTTCTTC.

V and J are TRBV24-1 and TRBJ1-5, with 9 bases matching TRBD1. This CDR3 is built from 14 residues. The J segment lost 3 bases and the V segment lost 8 bases, leaving 4 bases of the junction unmatched. Looked up from germline, CDR1 is KGHDR and CDR2 is SFDVKD. The CDR3 sequence: CATKGTGYNQPQHF. The CDR3 coding sequence is TGTGCCACCAAAGGGACAGGGTACAATCAGCCCCAGCATTTT.

The chain carries TRBV20-1 and TRBJ2-1; 7 positions match TRBD1. After removal of 3 bases from V and 6 bases from J, the junction contained 11 bases not matched to a gene. CDR3 size: 15 residues. Per germline, CDR1 DFQATT and CDR2 SNEGSKA (reference sequence). Here the CDR3 DNA reads TGCAGTGCTAGTTGGCTAAAGGGGGCTGGCAATGAGCAGTTCTTC. Amino acids: CSASWLKGAGNEQFF.

The CDR3, as DNA: TGTGCCAGCAGCTGGGTGGTAGGAGGCAAGTTCTTC. It specifies CASSWVVGGKFF. The rearrangement links TRBV12-3 or TRBV12-4 to TRBJ2-1; D is possibly TRBD2 (5 bases). This CDR3 is 12 amino acids long. V lost 6 bases to trimming and J lost 14 bases, with 17 bases between them.

J is TRBJ1-6 and V is TRBV28; D unresolved. The CDR3 totals 14 residues. V lost 8 bases, J lost 8 bases, and 16 bases lay in between. CDR1 is MDHEN and CDR2 is SYDVKM in the germline V gene. CDR3 coding DNA: TGTGCCAGCCGCCCGGGAGGGTCGGATTCACCCCTCCACTTT. The encoded protein is CASRPGGSDSPLHF. The full variable domain, rest sourced from reference TRBV28 and TRBJ1-6, is DVKVTQSSRYLVKRTGEKVFLECVQDMDHENMFWYRQDPGLGLRLIYFSYDVKMKEKGDIPEGYSVSREKKERFSLILESASTNQTSMYLCASRPGGSDSPLHFGNGTRLTVT.

This chain links TRBV7-9 with TRBJ2-2; D may be TRBD1 (6 bases). CDR3 length equals 17 residues. Germline CDR1 is SEHNR and CDR2 is FQNEAQ (reference sequence). Trimming took off 7 bases at V and 0 bases at J, with 18 bases between the two ends. CDR3: CASMEPPRQANTGELFF. DNA of the CDR3: TGTGCCAGCATGGAACCGCCTAGACAGGCGAACACCGGGGAGCTGTTTTTT.

The chain links TRBV29-1 to TRBJ1-3, with D possibly matching TRBD1 (5 bases). The CDR3 has 15 amino acids. CDR1 is SQVTM, CDR2 ANQGSEA, per germline. Trimming stripped 7 bases from V and 0 bases from J, with 16 bases between. The CDR3 spells CSGLILTVSGNTIYF. In nucleotides, the CDR3 is TGCAGCGGTCTCATACTGACAGTCTCTGGAAACACCATATATTTT.

This rearrangement joins TRBV24-1 to TRBJ2-5; 12 bases fit TRBD2. In germline, CDR1 is KGHDR, CDR2 SFDVKD. The CDR3 has 16 amino acids. The J segment lost 5 bases and the V segment lost 4 bases, leaving 7 bases of the junction unmatched. In DNA, the CDR3 is TGTGCCACCAGTGAGCGGACTAGCGGGACCTCGGAGACCCAGTACTTC. Encoded protein: CATSERTSGTSETQYF.

The rearrangement joins TRBV7-2 to TRBJ2-7; D ambiguous. The ends were cut back, 1 base at V and 3 bases at J, with 4 bases in the middle. Germline CDR1 reads SGHTA; CDR2 reads FQGNSA. The CDR3 spans 12 residues. CDR3 DNA sequence: TGTGCCAGCAGCTTAGTTTTCTACGAGCAGTACTTC. It translates to CASSLVFYEQYF. Based on the CDR3 plus reference TRBV7-2 and TRBJ2-7, the full variable domain is GAGVSQSPSNKVTEKGKDVELRCDPISGHTALYWYRQSLGQGLEFLIYFQGNSAPDKSGLPSDRFSAERTGGSVSTLTIQRTQQEDSAVYLCASSLVFYEQYFGPGTRLTVT.

The J gene is TRBJ1-2, the V gene TRBV9; the D is unclear. V lost 6 bases and J lost 8, with 11 bases in between. Germline loops: CDR1 SGDLS, CDR2 YYNGEE. This CDR3 region has 11 residues. The CDR3 loop reads CASTSVVGYTF. The CDR3, as DNA: TGTGCCAGCACCTCAGTGGTCGGCTACACCTTC.

This clone occurred once. The rearrangement links TRBV6-5 to TRBJ1-1; no clear D gene. Per germline, CDR1 MNHEY and CDR2 SVGAGI. Trimming shortened V by 6 bases and J by 4 bases, and 12 bases separated the two germline ends. The CDR3 has 13 residues. The CDR3 loop reads CASSPGRFTEAFF. The CDR3 DNA reads TGTGCCAGCAGCCCCGGGAGGTTCACTGAAGCTTTCTTT.

This chain uses TRBV2 with TRBJ1-4, with TRBD1 matching over 8 bases. Germline lookup yields CDR1 SNHLY and CDR2 FYNNEI. V lost 6 bases, J lost 3 bases, and 3 bases stayed unmatched. The CDR3 runs to 14 residues. CDR3 nucleotides: TGTGCCAGCAGGAGGACAGGGTCTAATGAAAAACTGTTTTTT. Encoded protein: CASRRTGSNEKLFF. Using reference TRBV2 and TRBJ1-4 for the parts outside the CDR3, the full variable domain is EPEVTQTPSHQVTQMGQEVILRCVPISNHLYFYWYRQILGQKVEFLVSFYNNEISEKSEIFDDQFSVERPDGSNFTLKIRSTKLEDSAMYFCASRRTGSNEKLFFGSGTQLSVL.

The chain employs TRBV18 and TRBJ2-5; D may be TRBD2 (6 bases). The CDR3 has 12 amino acids. Trimming took off 3 bases at V and 7 bases at J, with 9 bases between the two ends. The germline V gene has CDR1 KGHSH and CDR2 LQKENI. The CDR3 region is CASSPTAGTQYF. Written as DNA, the CDR3 is TGTGCCAGCTCACCGACAGCGGGGACCCAGTACTTC.